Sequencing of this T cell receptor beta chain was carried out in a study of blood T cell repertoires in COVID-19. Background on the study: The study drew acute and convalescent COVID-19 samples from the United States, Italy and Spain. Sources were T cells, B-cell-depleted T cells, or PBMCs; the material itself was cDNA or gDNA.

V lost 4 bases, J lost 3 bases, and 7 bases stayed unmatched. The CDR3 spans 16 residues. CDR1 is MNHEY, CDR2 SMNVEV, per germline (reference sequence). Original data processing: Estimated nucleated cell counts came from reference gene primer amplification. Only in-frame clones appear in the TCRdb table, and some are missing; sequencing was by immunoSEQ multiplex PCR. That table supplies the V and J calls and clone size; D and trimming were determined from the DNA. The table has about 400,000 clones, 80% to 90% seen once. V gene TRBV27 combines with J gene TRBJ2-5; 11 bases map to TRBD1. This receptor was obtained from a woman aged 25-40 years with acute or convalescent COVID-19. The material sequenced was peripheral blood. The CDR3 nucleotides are TGTGCCAGCAGTTCCCGGACAGGGGGCTTCAAAGAGACCCAGTACTTC. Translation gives CASSSRTGGFKETQYF.